The clone carrying this TCR beta chain was counted a few times. Its target is not known. The data derive from a study of CD8 T cells in ankylosing spondylitis. The study's findings and limits: Made up of fewer than 10 highly homologous variants, a TCR beta motif appeared characteristic of ankylosing spondylitis blood.

This CDR3 has 16 amino acids. The V gene lost 3 bases and the J gene lost 0 bases, with 15 bases spanning the gap. Germline assignment: CDR1 SNHLY and CDR2 FYNNEI. Preparation of TCR beta libraries was done by quantitative 5'-RACE with molecular barcodes. TCRdb ran MiXCR on the 5' RACE reads and lists one entry per CDR3 protein. The sample shows some 200,000 distinct CDR3 sequences, around 13% of them seen only once. V usage is TRBV2 and J usage is TRBJ2-7, with D possibly TRBD2 on 5 matching bases. Material: blood, either unsorted or a sorted T cell fraction (not recorded which). The source is a male donor with ankylosing spondylitis or in good health (not recorded which). The CDR3 DNA sequence: TGTGCCAGCAGTGATAGTAGACTACCAAGCTCCTACGAGCAGTACTTC. This encodes CASSDSRLPSSYEQYF.